This TCR beta chain was identified in a study of shared clonotypes between healthy human individuals. Study-wide points: Despite large depth, sorted-subset datasets appeared incompletely sequenced. Generation probabilities were higher for clonotypes shared across all four sorted-subset donors than for unshared ones.

The CDR3 extends over 15 amino acids. The V and J ends lost 5 bases and 0 bases respectively, with 12 bases between them. The germline V gene has CDR1 SEHNR and CDR2 FQNEAQ (reference sequence). This clone was seen once. What it binds is unknown. The method was immunoSEQ multiplex PCR; TCRdb's version includes in-frame clones alone and lacks a portion of them. The sample carries fewer than 2.5 million clones, approximately 94% recorded once. The V gene is TRBV7-9, the J gene TRBJ2-3, with D possibly TRBD1 on 5 matching bases. Sequencing was performed on naive CD4+ T cells from PBMCs. Stated subset: CD45RA+ positively selected. This TCR came from a man aged 18 to 29 in good health. Some clones in this sample may be carry-over from other donors' samples. The DNA for the CDR3 is TGTGCCAGCAGCCGACAGTATTCTAGCACAGATACGCAGTATTTT. This translates into CASSRQYSSTDTQYF.